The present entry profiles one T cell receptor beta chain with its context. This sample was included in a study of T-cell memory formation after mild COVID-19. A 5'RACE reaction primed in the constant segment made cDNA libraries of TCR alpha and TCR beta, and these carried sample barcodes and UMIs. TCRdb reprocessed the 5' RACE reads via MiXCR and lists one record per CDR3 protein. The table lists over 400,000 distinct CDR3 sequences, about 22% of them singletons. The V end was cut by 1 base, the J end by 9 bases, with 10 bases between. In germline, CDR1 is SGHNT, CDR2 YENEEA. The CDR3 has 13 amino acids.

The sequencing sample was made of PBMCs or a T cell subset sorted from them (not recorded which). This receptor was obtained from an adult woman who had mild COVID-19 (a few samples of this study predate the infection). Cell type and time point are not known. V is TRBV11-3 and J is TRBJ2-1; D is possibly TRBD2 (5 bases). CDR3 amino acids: CASSLVQRAEQFF. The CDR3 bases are TGTGCCAGCAGCTTAGTACAGAGGGCTGAGCAGTTCTTC.